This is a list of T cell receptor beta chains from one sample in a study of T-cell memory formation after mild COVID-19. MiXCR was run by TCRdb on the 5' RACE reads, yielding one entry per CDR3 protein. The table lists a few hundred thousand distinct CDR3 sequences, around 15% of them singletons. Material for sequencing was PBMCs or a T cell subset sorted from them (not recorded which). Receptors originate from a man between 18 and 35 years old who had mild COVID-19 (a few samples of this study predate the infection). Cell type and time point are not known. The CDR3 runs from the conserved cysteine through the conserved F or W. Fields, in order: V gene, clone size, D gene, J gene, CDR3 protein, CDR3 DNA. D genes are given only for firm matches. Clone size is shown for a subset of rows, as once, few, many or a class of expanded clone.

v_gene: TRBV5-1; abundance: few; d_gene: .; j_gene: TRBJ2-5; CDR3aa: CASSLGTLGETQYF; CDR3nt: TGCGCCAGCAGCTTGGGGACGTTGGGGGAGACCCAGTACTTC
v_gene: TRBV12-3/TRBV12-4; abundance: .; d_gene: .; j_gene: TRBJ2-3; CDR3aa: CASSYVRNTQYF; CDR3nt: TGTGCCAGCAGTTATGTAAGGAATACGCAGTATTTT
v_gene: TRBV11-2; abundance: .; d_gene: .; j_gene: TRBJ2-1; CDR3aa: CASSLWDGENNEQFF; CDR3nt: TGTGCCAGCAGCTTATGGGACGGGGAAAACAATGAGCAGTTCTTC
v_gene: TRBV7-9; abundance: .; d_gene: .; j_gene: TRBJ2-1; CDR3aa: CASSPQGSFRNEQFF; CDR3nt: TGTGCCAGCAGCCCCCAGGGTAGCTTCCGCAATGAGCAGTTCTTC
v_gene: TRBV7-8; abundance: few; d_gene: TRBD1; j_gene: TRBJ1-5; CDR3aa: CASSLRLVKMVVQGVYQPQHF; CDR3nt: TGTGCCAGCAGCTTAAGATTGGTAAAGATGGTCGTGCAGGGGGTGTATCAGCCCCAGCATTTT
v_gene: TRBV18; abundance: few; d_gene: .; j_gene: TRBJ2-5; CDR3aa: CASSPTDQETQYF; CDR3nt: TGTGCCAGCTCACCGACAGACCAAGAGACCCAGTACTTC
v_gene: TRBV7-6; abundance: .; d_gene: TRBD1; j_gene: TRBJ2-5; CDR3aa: CASSLGPGQGKETQYF; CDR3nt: TGTGCCAGCAGCCTAGGGCCGGGACAGGGTAAAGAGACCCAGTACTTC
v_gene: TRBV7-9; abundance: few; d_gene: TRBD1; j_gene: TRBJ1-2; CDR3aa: CASSTPRDRGSGYTF; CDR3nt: TGTGCCAGCAGCACCCCACGGGACAGGGGATCTGGCTACACCTTC
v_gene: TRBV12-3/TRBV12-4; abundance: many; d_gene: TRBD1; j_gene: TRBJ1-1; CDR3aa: CASSFDRATEAFF; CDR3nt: TGTGCCAGCAGTTTCGACAGGGCCACTGAAGCTTTCTTT
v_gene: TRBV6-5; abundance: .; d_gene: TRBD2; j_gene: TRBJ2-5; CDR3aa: CASSPGLAVGTQYF; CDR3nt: TGTGCCAGCAGCCCGGGACTAGCGGTTGGGACCCAGTACTTC
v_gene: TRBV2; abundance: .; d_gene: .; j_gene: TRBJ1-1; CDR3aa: CASSVQGGGTEAFF; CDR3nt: TGTGCCAGCAGTGTACAGGGAGGGGGCACTGAAGCTTTCTTT
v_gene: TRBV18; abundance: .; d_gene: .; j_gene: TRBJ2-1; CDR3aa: CASSSGAEQFF; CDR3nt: TGTGCCAGCTCCTCGGGGGCTGAGCAGTTCTTC
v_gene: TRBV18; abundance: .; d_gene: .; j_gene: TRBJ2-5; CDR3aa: CASSPSWYQETQYF; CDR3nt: TGTGCCAGCTCACCGTCTTGGTACCAAGAGACCCAGTACTTC
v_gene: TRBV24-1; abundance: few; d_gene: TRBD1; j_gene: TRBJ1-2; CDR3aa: CATSDTTGSGYGYTF; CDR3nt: TGTGCCACCAGTGATACGACAGGGTCGGGGTATGGCTACACCTTC
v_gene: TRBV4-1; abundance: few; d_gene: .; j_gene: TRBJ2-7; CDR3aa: CASSQRGGATYEQYF; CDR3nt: TGCGCCAGCAGCCAGAGAGGAGGGGCCACCTACGAGCAGTACTTC
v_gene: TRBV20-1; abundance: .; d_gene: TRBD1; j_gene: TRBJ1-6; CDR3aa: CSARDQGQWDSPLHF; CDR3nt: TGCAGTGCTAGAGATCAGGGACAGTGGGATTCACCCCTCCACTTT
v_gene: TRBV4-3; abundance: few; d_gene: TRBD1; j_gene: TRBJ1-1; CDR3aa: CASSSDRGDTEAFF; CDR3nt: TGCGCCAGCAGCTCCGACAGGGGAGACACTGAAGCTTTCTTT
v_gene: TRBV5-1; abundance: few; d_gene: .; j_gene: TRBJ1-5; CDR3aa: CASSSGRNQPQHF; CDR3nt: TGCGCCAGCAGCTCGGGCCGGAATCAGCCCCAGCATTTT
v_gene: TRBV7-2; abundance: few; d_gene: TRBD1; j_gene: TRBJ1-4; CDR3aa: CASSSRTGTGEVKLFF; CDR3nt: TGTGCCAGCAGCTCAAGAACCGGGACAGGGGAGGTAAAACTGTTTTTT
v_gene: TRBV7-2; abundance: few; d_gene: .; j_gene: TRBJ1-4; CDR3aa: CASSLVGPLLANEKLFF; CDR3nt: TGTGCCAGCAGCTTAGTAGGCCCCCTACTGGCTAATGAAAAACTGTTTTTT
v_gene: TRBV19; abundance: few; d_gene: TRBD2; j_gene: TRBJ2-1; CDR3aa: CASSSSGLFREQFF; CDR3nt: TGTGCCAGTAGCTCTAGCGGGCTATTCCGGGAGCAGTTCTTC
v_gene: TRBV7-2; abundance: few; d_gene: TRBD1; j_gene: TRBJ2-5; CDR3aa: CASSYPRTGGVEQETQYF; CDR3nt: TGTGCCAGCAGCTACCCGAGGACAGGGGGCGTAGAGCAAGAGACCCAGTACTTC
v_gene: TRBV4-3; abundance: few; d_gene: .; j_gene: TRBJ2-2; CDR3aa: CASAPDTGELFF; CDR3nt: TGCGCCAGCGCCCCGGACACCGGGGAGCTGTTTTTT
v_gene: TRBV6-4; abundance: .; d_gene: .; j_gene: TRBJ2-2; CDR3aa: CASSDQSNTGELFF; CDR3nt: TGTGCCAGCAGTGACCAATCGAACACCGGGGAGCTGTTTTTT
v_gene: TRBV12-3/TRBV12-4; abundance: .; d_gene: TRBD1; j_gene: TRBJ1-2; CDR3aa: CASSFPGQGAFGYTF; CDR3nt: TGTGCCAGCAGTTTCCCCGGACAGGGGGCGTTTGGCTACACCTTC
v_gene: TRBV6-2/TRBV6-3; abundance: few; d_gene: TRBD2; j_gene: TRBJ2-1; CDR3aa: CASSYSIQGTSGGAEQFF; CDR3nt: TGTGCCAGCAGTTACTCGATCCAGGGGACTAGCGGGGGGGCGGAGCAGTTCTTC
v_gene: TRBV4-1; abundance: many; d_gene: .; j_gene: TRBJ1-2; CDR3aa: CASSLDPGATGGYTF; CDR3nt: TGCGCCAGCAGCCTGGATCCCGGGGCCACGGGTGGCTACACCTTC
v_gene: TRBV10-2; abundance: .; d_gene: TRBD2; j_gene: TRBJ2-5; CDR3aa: CASSDRRGGKETQYF; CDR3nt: TGCGCCAGCAGTGACCGGCGGGGGGGCAAGGAGACCCAGTACTTC
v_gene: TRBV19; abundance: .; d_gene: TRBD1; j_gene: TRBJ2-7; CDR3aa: CASSINVPGTGVGGTYEQYF; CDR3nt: TGTGCCAGTAGTATTAACGTCCCCGGGACAGGGGTTGGAGGGACTTACGAGCAGTACTTC
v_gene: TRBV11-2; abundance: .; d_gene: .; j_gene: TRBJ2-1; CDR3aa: CASSLYSPVPNEQFF; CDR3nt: TGTGCCAGCAGCTTATACAGCCCGGTCCCGAATGAGCAGTTCTTC
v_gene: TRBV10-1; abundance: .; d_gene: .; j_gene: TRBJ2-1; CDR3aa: CASTPSKGGWGNEQFF; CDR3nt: TGCGCCAGCACCCCATCAAAGGGGGGCTGGGGCAATGAGCAGTTCTTC
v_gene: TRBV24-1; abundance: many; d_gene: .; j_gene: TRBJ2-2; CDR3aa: CATSDSGWLRNTGELFF; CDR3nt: TGTGCCACCAGTGACTCTGGGTGGCTTAGGAACACCGGGGAGCTGTTTTTT
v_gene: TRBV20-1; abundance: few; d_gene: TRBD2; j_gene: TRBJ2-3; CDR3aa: CSASRLGLAGADTQYF; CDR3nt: TGCAGTGCTAGCCGCCTTGGACTAGCGGGGGCAGATACGCAGTATTTT
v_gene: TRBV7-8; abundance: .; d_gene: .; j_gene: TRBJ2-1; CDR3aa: CASRPTAYNEQFF; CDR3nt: TGTGCCAGCAGGCCCACAGCTTACAATGAGCAGTTCTTC
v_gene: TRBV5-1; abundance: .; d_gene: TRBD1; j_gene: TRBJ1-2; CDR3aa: CASSPPGTGGSNYGYTF; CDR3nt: TGCGCCAGCAGTCCCCCTGGGACAGGGGGCAGTAACTATGGCTACACCTTC
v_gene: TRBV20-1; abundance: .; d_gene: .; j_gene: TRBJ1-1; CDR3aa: CSARGGGRTAEAFF; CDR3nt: TGCAGTGCTAGAGGTGGGGGCAGAACGGCTGAAGCTTTCTTT
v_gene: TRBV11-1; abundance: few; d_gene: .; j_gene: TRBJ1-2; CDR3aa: CASSLNREGRGYTF; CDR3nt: TGTGCCAGCAGCTTAAATCGTGAGGGACGGGGCTACACCTTC
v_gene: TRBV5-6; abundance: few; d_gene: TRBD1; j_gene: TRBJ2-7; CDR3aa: CASSLHRTGDLYEQYF; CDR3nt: TGTGCCAGCAGCTTACACCGGACAGGGGATTTGTACGAGCAGTACTTC
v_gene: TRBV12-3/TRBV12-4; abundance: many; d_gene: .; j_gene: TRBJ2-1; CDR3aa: CASRRAGAPGEQFF; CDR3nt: TGTGCCAGCAGGAGGGCGGGGGCCCCCGGTGAGCAGTTCTTC
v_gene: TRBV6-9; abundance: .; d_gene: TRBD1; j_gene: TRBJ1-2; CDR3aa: CAARPQGDWGYTF; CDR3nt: TGTGCCGCCCGACCACAGGGGGATTGGGGCTACACCTTC
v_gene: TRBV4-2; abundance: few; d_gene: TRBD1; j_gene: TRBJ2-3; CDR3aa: CASSQEPQGRDTQYF; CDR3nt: TGTGCCAGCAGCCAAGAGCCACAGGGGCGGGATACGCAGTATTTT
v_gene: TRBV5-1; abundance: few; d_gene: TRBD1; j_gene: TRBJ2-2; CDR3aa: CASSLLLGTGNTGELFF; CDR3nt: TGCGCCAGCAGCTTGTTGTTGGGGACAGGGAACACCGGGGAGCTGTTTTTT
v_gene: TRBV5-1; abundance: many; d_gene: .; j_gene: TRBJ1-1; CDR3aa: CASSLAAGNTEAFF; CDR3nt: TGCGCCAGCAGCTTGGCGGCAGGCAACACTGAAGCTTTCTTT
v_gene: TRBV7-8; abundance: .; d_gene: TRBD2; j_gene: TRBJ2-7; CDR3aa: CASSHPSGGRYEQYF; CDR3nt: TGTGCCAGCAGCCATCCTAGCGGGGGCCGCTACGAGCAGTACTTC
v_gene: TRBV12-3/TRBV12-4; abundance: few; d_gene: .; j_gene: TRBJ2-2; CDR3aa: CASSRQATRTGELFF; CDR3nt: TGTGCCAGCAGTCGACAGGCCACCAGGACCGGGGAGCTGTTTTTT
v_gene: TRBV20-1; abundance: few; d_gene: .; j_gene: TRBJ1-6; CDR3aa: CSARERAARNSPLHF; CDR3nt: TGCAGTGCTAGAGAGCGGGCAGCGAGAAATTCACCCCTCCACTTT
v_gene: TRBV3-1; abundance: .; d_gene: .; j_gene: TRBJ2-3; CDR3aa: CASGPLWTDTQYF; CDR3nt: TGTGCCAGCGGGCCCCTTTGGACAGATACGCAGTATTTT
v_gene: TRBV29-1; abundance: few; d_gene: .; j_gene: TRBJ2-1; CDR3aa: CSVGGPLSEQFF; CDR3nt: TGCAGCGTTGGGGGGCCCTTGAGTGAGCAGTTCTTC
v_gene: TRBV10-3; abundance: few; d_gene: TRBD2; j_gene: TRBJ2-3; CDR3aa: CATIKRGGTDTQYF; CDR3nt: TGTGCCACCATAAAGCGGGGAGGCACAGATACGCAGTATTTT
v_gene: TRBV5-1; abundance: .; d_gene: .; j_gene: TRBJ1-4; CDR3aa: CASSLSSANEKLFF; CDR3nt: TGCGCCAGCAGCTTGTCCTCAGCAAATGAAAAACTGTTTTTT
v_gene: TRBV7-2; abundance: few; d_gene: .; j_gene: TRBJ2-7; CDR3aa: CASSSDETSYEQYF; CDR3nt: TGTGCCAGCAGCTCGGACGAAACCTCCTACGAGCAGTACTTC
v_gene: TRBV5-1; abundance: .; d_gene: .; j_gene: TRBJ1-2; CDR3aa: CASSLEGRVYGYTF; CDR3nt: TGCGCCAGCAGCTTGGAGGGCAGGGTCTATGGCTACACCTTC
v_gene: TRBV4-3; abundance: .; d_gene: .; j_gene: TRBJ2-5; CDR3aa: CASSQFLSLQETQYF; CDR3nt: TGCGCCAGCAGCCAATTTCTGTCCCTCCAAGAGACCCAGTACTTC
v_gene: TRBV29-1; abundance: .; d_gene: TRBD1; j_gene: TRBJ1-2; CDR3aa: CSVYTGDGYGYTF; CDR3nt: TGCAGCGTATACACAGGGGATGGCTATGGCTACACCTTC
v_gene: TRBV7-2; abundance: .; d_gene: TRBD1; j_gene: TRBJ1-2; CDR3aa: CASSARTGSTYGYTF; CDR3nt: TGTGCCAGCAGCGCCCGGACAGGGAGCACCTATGGCTACACCTTC